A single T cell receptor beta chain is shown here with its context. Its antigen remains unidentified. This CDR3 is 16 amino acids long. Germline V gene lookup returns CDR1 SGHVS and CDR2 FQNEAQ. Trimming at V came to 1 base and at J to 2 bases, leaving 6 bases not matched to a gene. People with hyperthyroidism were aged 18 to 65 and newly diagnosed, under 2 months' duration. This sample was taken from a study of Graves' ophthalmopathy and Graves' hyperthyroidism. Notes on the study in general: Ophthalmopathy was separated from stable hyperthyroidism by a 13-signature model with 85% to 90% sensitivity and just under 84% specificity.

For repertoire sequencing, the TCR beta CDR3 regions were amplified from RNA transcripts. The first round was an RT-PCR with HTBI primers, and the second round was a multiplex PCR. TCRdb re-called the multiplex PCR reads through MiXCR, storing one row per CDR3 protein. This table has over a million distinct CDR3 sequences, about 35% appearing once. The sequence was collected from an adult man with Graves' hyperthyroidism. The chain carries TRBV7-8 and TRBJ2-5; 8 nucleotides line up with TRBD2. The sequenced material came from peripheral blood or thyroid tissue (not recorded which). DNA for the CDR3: TGTGCCAGCAGCTTAGGCGGGGGGCAAACTCAAGAGACCCAGTACTTC. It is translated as CASSLGGGQTQETQYF.